Following are 23 T cell receptor beta chains from one sample sequenced in a study of cytomegalovirus exposure and HLA in healthy donors. The table came from immunoSEQ multiplex PCR; TCRdb's copy has only in-frame clones and leaves some out. The data hold 250,000 to 400,000 clones, with around 90% observed a single time. The material sequenced was PBMCs. These receptor sequences come from a woman in her twenties or thirties in good health and CMV-seropositive.

J is TRBJ1-2 and V is TRBV7-9; D remains ambiguous. The V gene's germline CDR1 is SEHNR and CDR2 FQNEAQ (reference sequence). The CDR3 runs 13 residues. Trimming pared 3 bases from V and 2 bases from J, leaving 7 bases between. The CDR3 here is CASSFPGNYGYTF. DNA of the CDR3: TGTGCCAGCAGCTTCCCGGGGAACTATGGCTACACCTTC.

The sample holds a few counts of this clone. The gene calls are TRBV6-1 and TRBJ1-6, with D maybe TRBD1 (6 bases). Trimming removed 4 bases at V and 10 bases at J, with 11 bases between. This CDR3 contains 13 residues. The germline gives CDR1 MNHNS, CDR2 SASEGT. The CDR3, as DNA: TGTGCCAGCAGTGGGGGGCTTTGGTCACCCCTCCACTTT. It codes for CASSGGLWSPLHF.

The chain carries TRBV7-8 and TRBJ2-7; 15 nucleotides agree with TRBD2. V lost 4 bases, J lost 2 bases, and 15 bases stayed unmatched. Germline loops: CDR1 SGHVS, CDR2 FQNEAQ. The CDR3 spans 20 residues. In DNA, the CDR3 is TGTGCCAGCAGCTGGGACCGGGACAGGGGGACTAGCGGGGGGACCTACGAGCAGTACTTC. Amino acids: CASSWDRDRGTSGGTYEQYF.

V is TRBV7-9 and J is TRBJ2-2; possibly TRBD1 or TRBD2 for D (5 bases each). Germline V gene lookup returns CDR1 SEHNR and CDR2 FQNEAQ (reference sequence). The CDR3 runs 15 residues. V lost 5 bases and J lost 4, with 14 bases in between. CDR3 protein: CASSAWDRGTGELFF. In DNA, the CDR3 is TGTGCCAGCAGCGCCTGGGACCGAGGCACCGGGGAGCTGTTTTTT.

The J gene is TRBJ2-3, the V gene TRBV7-3; 8 bases fit TRBD1. The trim removed 3 bases at V and 3 bases at J, leaving 8 bases unmatched. Germline lookup yields CDR1 SGHTA and CDR2 FQGTGA. The CDR3 length is 16 residues. CDR3 nucleotides: TGTGCCAGCAGCTTGGGACAGGTCGTTGGGACAGATACGCAGTATTTT. Translation gives CASSLGQVVGTDTQYF.

The CDR3 DNA sequence: TGTGCCAGCAGCCGGGAGGGCCGCACCGGGGAGCTGTTTTTT. Translating gives CASSREGRTGELFF. This chain joins TRBV6-5 and TRBJ2-2; TRBD2 matches at 8 bases. Germline V gene data show CDR1 as MNHEY and CDR2 as SVGAGI. The CDR3 runs to 14 residues. V shed 6 bases, J shed 4 bases, and the junction held 4 bases outside the gene matches.

The chain has TRBV6-5 and TRBJ1-5; 10 bases align to TRBD1. J was trimmed by 1 base and V by 4 bases; bases with no gene match: 4. The CDR3 is 16 amino acids. Germline V gene sequence: CDR1 MNHEY, CDR2 SVGAGI. In DNA form, the CDR3 reads TGTGCCAGCAGTTCCGGACAGGGGGTGAGCAATCAGCCCCAGCATTTT. As protein: CASSSGQGVSNQPQHF.

The J gene is TRBJ2-1, the V gene TRBV5-6; 13 nucleotides match TRBD2. Germline V gene lookup returns CDR1 SGHDT and CDR2 YYEEEE. The J segment lost 12 bases and the V segment lost 5 bases, leaving 14 bases of the junction unmatched. This CDR3 comprises 16 residues. CDR3 residues: CASSSPGLAGLQGQFF. The CDR3 DNA reads as TGTGCCAGCAGTTCGCCGGGACTAGCGGGGCTACAAGGGCAGTTCTTC.

This clone has only one observation. This chain connects TRBV6-1 to TRBJ1-5; 9 positions match TRBD1. CDR3 length: 14 residues. The V and J ends lost 6 bases and 3 bases, in that order; junction bases with no gene match: 3. From germline, CDR1 is MNHNS and CDR2 SASEGT. The CDR3 sequence is CASRQGAPNQPQHF. Here the CDR3 DNA reads TGTGCCAGCAGACAGGGGGCCCCCAATCAGCCCCAGCATTTT.

This clone was detected only a few times. The V gene is TRBV7-3, the J gene TRBJ2-3; D remains ambiguous. Germline V gives CDR1 SGHTA, CDR2 FQGTGA. The CDR3 is 14 residues long. V lost 5 bases to trimming and J lost 4 bases, with 13 bases between them. The CDR3, as DNA: TGTGCCAGCAGCCCGGCGGTCGGCGCAGATACGCAGTATTTT. Protein product: CASSPAVGADTQYF.

The rearrangement links TRBV5-1 to TRBJ2-4; maybe TRBD1 (7 bases). This CDR3 is built from 16 residues. Trimming removed 4 bases at V and 6 bases at J, with 20 bases between. CDR1 and CDR2 (germline): SGHRS, YFSETQ. Here the CDR3 reads CASSEGRRGLGNIQYF. DNA for the CDR3: TGCGCCAGCAGCGAGGGGAGGAGGGGGCTTGGAAACATTCAGTACTTC.

The CDR3 reads CASSLGVDHNYGYTF. CDR3 sequence (DNA): TGTGCCAGCAGCTTGGGGGTAGATCATAACTATGGCTACACCTTC. This chain links TRBV5-4 with TRBJ1-2, with D unresolved. The CDR3 totals 15 residues. Germline assignment: CDR1 SGHNT and CDR2 YYREEE (reference sequence). Trimming pared 0 bases from V and 1 base from J, leaving 10 bases between.

J is TRBJ1-1 and V is TRBV5-1; the D is unclear. The CDR3 is made up of 14 amino acids. CDR1 SGHRS and CDR2 YFSETQ come from the germline V gene. V was shortened by 1 base and J by 1 base, with 8 bases between the two germline ends. The CDR3 protein is CASSLQEPNTEAFF. The CDR3 DNA reads as TGCGCCAGCAGCTTGCAGGAACCGAACACTGAAGCTTTCTTT.

This clone came up a few times. The rearrangement links TRBV6-6 to TRBJ1-5; D possibly corresponds to TRBD1 (6 bases). The CDR3 has 15 residues. Germline assignment: CDR1 MNHNY and CDR2 SVGAGI (reference sequence). V was clipped by 1 base and J by 5 bases, with 12 bases between them. The CDR3 here is CASSYFDRLDQPQHF. CDR3 in DNA: TGTGCCAGCAGTTACTTTGACAGGCTGGATCAGCCCCAGCATTTT.

The V and J genes are TRBV28 and TRBJ1-2; D is unclear. V lost 2 bases and J 0 bases, leaving 19 bases between the germline ends. CDR1 and CDR2 from the germline V gene are MDHEN and SYDVKM. The CDR3 totals 18 residues. The CDR3 protein is CASSLTHIGWAANYGYTF. CDR3 coding DNA: TGTGCCAGCAGTTTAACTCACATCGGCTGGGCAGCTAACTATGGCTACACCTTC.

This chain connects TRBV6-1 to TRBJ2-5; D is unresolved. The germline V and J ends were trimmed by 5 bases and 2 bases, with 15 bases remaining between them. The CDR3 spans 15 residues. Germline V lookup: CDR1 MNHNS, CDR2 SASEGT. As DNA, the CDR3 is TGTGCCAGCAGTCCCGAAGGTGCCTCACAAGAGACCCAGTACTTC. Its protein is CASSPEGASQETQYF.

This clone has a single count. This chain links TRBV14 with TRBJ2-3; no clear D gene. V lost 0 bases and J 7 bases, leaving 5 bases between the germline ends. In germline, CDR1 is SGHDN, CDR2 FVKESK. This CDR3 has 12 residues. The CDR3 sequence: CASSQEVYTQYF. DNA of the CDR3: TGTGCCAGCAGCCAAGAAGTGTATACGCAGTATTTT.

This clone was recorded only once. The rearrangement links TRBV2 to TRBJ1-1; no firm D call. The V and J ends lost 7 bases and 6 bases respectively, with 9 bases between them. Germline V gives CDR1 SNHLY, CDR2 FYNNEI. The CDR3 runs 11 residues. The CDR3 DNA sequence: TGTGCCAGCATGGGGTTTTCTGAAGCTTTCTTT. It encodes CASMGFSEAFF.

The chain couples TRBV27 to TRBJ2-1; D remains unclear. Germline assignment: CDR1 MNHEY and CDR2 SMNVEV (reference sequence). This CDR3 region has 15 residues. Trimming pared 6 bases from V and 6 bases from J, leaving 18 bases between. The CDR3 is CASRLRVAPSNEQFF. CDR3 sequence (DNA): TGTGCCAGCAGGCTCCGGGTAGCCCCATCCAATGAGCAGTTCTTC.

V gene TRBV28 combines with J gene TRBJ2-6; D not resolved. This CDR3 spans 17 amino acids. V gave up 2 bases and J gave up 2 bases, with 13 bases separating them. Looked up from germline, CDR1 is MDHEN and CDR2 is SYDVKM. CDR3 DNA sequence: TGTGCCAGCAGTTTAAGTTACAAGTGGGCTGGGGCCAACGTCCTGACTTTC. This encodes CASSLSYKWAGANVLTF. The full variable domain, its missing parts supplied by reference TRBV28 and TRBJ2-6, is DVKVTQSSRYLVKRTGEKVFLECVQDMDHENMFWYRQDPGLGLRLIYFSYDVKMKEKGDIPEGYSVSREKKERFSLILESASTNQTSMYLCASSLSYKWAGANVLTFGAGSRLTVL.

This clone was detected once. This rearrangement joins TRBV25-1 to TRBJ1-4, with D hard to call. The CDR3 has 13 residues. V was cut by 8 bases and J by 7 bases, with 14 bases left in between. Looked up from germline, CDR1 is MGHDK and CDR2 is SYGVNS. The CDR3 loop is CASQDAVLEKLFF. In nucleotides, the CDR3 is TGTGCCAGCCAGGACGCAGTGCTTGAAAAACTGTTTTTT. Together with reference TRBV25-1 and TRBJ1-4, the CDR3 gives the full variable domain: EADIYQTPRYLVIGTGKKITLECSQTMGHDKMYWYQQDPGMELHLIHYSYGVNSTEKGDLSSESTVSRIRTEHFPLTLESARPSHTSQYLCASQDAVLEKLFFGSGTQLSVL.

J is TRBJ1-3 and V is TRBV4-3; a possible D gene is TRBD1 (6 bases). V was trimmed by 0 bases and J by 5 bases, leaving 14 bases between them. The CDR3 consists of 16 residues. Germline loops: CDR1 LGHNA, CDR2 YSLEER. The CDR3 sequence: CASSQDSRQGRNTIYF. The CDR3 nucleotides are TGCGCCAGCAGCCAAGATAGTCGGCAGGGGCGAAACACCATATATTTT.

This clone was recorded only once. The chain employs TRBV28 and TRBJ1-5, with TRBD1 identical over 7 bases. CDR3 length: 13 amino acids. The V segment lost 7 bases and the J segment 5 bases; nucleotides outside the gene matches: 5. Per germline, CDR1 MDHEN and CDR2 SYDVKM. The CDR3 DNA reads as TGTGCCAGCACCTCGACAGGGTATCAGCCCCAGCATTTT. Residues: CASTSTGYQPQHF.